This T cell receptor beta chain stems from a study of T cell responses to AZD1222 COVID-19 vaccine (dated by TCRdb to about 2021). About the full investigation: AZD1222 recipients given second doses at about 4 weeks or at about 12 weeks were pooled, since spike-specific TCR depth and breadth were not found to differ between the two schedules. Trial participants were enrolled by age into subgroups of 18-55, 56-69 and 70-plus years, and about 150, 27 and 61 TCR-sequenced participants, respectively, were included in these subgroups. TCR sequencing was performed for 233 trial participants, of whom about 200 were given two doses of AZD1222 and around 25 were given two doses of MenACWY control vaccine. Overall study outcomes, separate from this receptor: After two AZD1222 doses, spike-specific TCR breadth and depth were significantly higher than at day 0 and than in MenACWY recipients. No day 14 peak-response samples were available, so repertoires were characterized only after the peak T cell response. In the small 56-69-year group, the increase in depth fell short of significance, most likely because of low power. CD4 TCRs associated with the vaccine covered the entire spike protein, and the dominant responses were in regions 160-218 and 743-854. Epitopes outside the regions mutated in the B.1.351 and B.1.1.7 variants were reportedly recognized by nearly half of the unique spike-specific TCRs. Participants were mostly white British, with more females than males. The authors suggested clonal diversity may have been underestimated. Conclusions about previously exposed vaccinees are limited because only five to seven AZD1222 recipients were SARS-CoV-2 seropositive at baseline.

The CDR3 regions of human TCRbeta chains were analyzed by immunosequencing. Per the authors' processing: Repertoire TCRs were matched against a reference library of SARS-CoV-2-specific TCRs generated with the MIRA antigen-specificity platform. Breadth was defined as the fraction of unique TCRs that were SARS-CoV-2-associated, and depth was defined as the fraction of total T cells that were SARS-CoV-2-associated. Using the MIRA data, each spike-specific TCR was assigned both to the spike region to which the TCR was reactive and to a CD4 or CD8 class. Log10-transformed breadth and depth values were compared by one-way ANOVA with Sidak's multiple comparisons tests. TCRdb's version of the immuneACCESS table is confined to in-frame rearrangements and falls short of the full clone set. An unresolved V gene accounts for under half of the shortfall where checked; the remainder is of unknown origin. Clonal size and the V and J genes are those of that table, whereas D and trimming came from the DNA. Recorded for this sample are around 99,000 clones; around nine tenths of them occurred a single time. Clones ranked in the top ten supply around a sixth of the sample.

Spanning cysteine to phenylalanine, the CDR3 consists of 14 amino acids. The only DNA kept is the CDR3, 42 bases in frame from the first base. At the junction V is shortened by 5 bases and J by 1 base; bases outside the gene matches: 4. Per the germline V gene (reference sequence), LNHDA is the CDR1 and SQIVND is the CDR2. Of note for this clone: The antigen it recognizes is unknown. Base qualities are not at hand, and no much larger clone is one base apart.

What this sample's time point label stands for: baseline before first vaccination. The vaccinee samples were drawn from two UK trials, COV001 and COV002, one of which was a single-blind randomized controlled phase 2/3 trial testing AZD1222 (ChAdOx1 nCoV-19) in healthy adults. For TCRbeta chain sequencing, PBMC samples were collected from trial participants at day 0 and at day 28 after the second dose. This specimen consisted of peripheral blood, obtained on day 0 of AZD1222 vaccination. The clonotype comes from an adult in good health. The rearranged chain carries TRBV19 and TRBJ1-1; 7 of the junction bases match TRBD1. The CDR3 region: CASSPDRWNTEAFF. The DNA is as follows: TGTGCCAGTAGTCCGGACAGGTGGAACACTGAAGCTTTCTTT.